This TCR beta chain is drawn from a study of blood T cell repertoires in COVID-19 (TCRdb year 2020). As for the study more broadly: Samples covering the acute and convalescent phases of COVID-19 were provided by collaborators in the United States, Italy and Spain. The repertoires were made available in a free public database intended to serve as a resource for research on the immune response to SARS-CoV-2. The samples were drawn from two sources: the first 160 participants of the ongoing ImmuneRACE study, and 1,000 to 1,500 subjects contributed by 6 global collaborators. The prospective study material was composed of cDNA or gDNA derived from T cells, B-cell-depleted T cells, or PBMCs. A de-identified subject ID, COVID-19 status, age in years and sex were almost always included in the sample metadata. Subjects who had been exposed to COVID-19, were actively infected with it, or had recovered from it provided the deeply sampled blood TCRbeta repertoires that made up the dataset. Where HLA class I and class II types were available, the types were taken from metadata supplied by the sample provider, not from assay-based typing.

The immunoSEQ Assay, a bias-controlled multiplex PCR, was used to amplify TCRbeta CDR3 regions from genomic DNA. Per the source publication's procedure: Nucleated cell counts per sample were estimated from amplification of reference gene primers within the assay. Sequence reads were collapsed and filtered to measure the absolute abundance of every unique TCRbeta CDR3 rearrangement. For each sample, productive Simpson clonality was calculated as the square root of Simpson's diversity index over productive rearrangements. TCRdb provides this immuneACCESS table in a form limited to in-frame rearrangements. Some clones are lacking; in checked studies, under half of them reflect an unresolved V gene, and why the rest are absent is not known. The V and J calls and the clone size are those of that table, but D and trimming were determined from the DNA. Across this sample there are fewer than 350,000 clones, with around 87% seen only once. The ten largest account for around 7.8% of the sample.

As to this clone: Its antigen is currently not known. Qualities for individual bases were not recorded, and no much larger clone is one base off.

Points the paper makes about the study in general: The amount of clinical and demographic metadata varied by source and participant and was provided uncurated.

Taken from cysteine to phenylalanine, the CDR3 has 13 residues. Only CDR3 DNA is held: 39 bases, read in frame from base 1. CDR1 and CDR2 were assigned from the germline V gene as SGHTA and FQGNSA. V is cut by 7 bases and J by 2 bases, and the space between the germline ends is 12 bases. A second Seattle source provided samples from volunteer blood donors who had recovered from COVID-19. Each collaborating institution followed its own protocols to collect whole blood in K2EDTA tubes. For TCRbeta analysis, collaborators shipped samples in one of three forms: frozen whole blood, isolated PBMCs, or DNA extracted from either of those sample types.

The TCR comes from a woman in her 50s who had recovered from COVID-19. Sequencing was done on a sample of peripheral blood. The chain links TRBV7-2 with TRBJ2-7; a weak D assignment points to TRBD2 (5 bases agree). The CDR3 amino acid sequence is: CASIPPTTYEQYF. In nucleotides, the sequence is TGTGCCAGCATACCCCCGACTACCTACGAGCAGTACTTC.